This T cell receptor beta chain was captured in a study of vaccination and CD4 T cells after COVID-19. As for the study in general: As their vaccination, participants received two doses of either BNT162b2 or mRNA-1273 vaccine.

Oncomine TCR Beta short-read sequencing was applied to DNA from cultured CD4+ T cells. DNA came from CD4+ T cells after culture. From the PCR reads, TCRdb called clonotypes with MiXCR, one entry per CDR3 protein. The sample gives about 15,000 distinct CDR3 sequences, around 53% of which show up once; approximately 16% is in the top ten. Treatment defined: approximately nine-day PBMC culture with coronavirus spike peptide pools or control peptides (ViraFEST assay). At both days 3 and 7, half the medium was replaced with fresh IL-2 medium. Trimming removed 8 bases from V and 0 bases from J, with 13 bases in between. This CDR3 is built from 14 residues. The germline V gene has CDR1 MNHNS and CDR2 SASEGT. On this clonotype itself: What it binds is unknown.

This sequence joins TRBV6-1 and TRBJ1-1; D gene uncertain. The receptor comes from a human donor who had recovered from COVID-19. Material: CD4+ T cells from blood, cultured in vitro. This CDR3 reads CASLYRTMNTEAFF. The CDR3 DNA follows: TGTGCCAGCTTGTATAGGACTATGAACACTGAAGCTTTCTTT.